This T cell receptor (beta chain) originates from a study of cytomegalovirus exposure and HLA in healthy donors. Whole-study context: The same platform was used for the 130 or so validation repertoires as for the 666 first-cohort repertoires, as reported in a later analysis.

Sequencing used immunoSEQ multiplex PCR; TCRdb keeps in-frame clones, though not all of them. The data show approximately 150,000 clones, around four fifths seen once. Study conclusions and caveats: The investigators catalogued 164 TCR beta chains as cytomegalovirus-associated.

The table lists this clone with a few counts. Its antigen is undetermined. Sequencing was performed on PBMCs. This receptor was identified in a man between 25 and 39 years old in good health and CMV-seropositive.

The CDR3 region is CASSSDEKNYGYTF. The CDR3 DNA follows: TGTGCCAGCAGTTCTGATGAGAAGAACTATGGCTACACCTTC. The gene calls are TRBV28 and TRBJ1-2; D gene unclear. V dropped 4 bases and J dropped 2 bases, with 11 bases sitting between them. The germline V gene has CDR1 MDHEN and CDR2 SYDVKM. The CDR3 totals 14 residues.